This entry lists 19 T cell receptor beta chains sequenced from one sample in a study of T cells in Graves' hyperthyroidism and ophthalmopathy. Researchers amplified the TCR beta CDR3 regions from RNA transcripts. HTBI primers were employed in a first-round RT-PCR of the TCR CDR3. In TCRdb, the multiplex PCR reads were re-called with MiXCR into one record per CDR3 protein. Counted here are about 550,000 distinct CDR3 sequences, 20% to 25% occurring once; the ten biggest clones make up about 25%. The specimen sequenced was blood. Every receptor here comes from a man aged 18 to 30 with Graves' hyperthyroidism.

The rearrangement joins TRBV27 to TRBJ1-5; weak D call: TRBD1 (5 bases). The length of the CDR3 is 11 residues. Germline-derived CDR1 and CDR2 are MNHEY and SMNVEV (reference sequence). Between the trimmed V and J ends, which lost 8 bases and 3 bases, there was a span of 5 bases. CDR3 sequence reads: CASGTNQPQHF. In DNA, the CDR3 is TGTGCCAGCGGGACCAATCAGCCCCAGCATTTT.

This clonotype was picked up a small number of times. V usage is TRBV7-2 and J usage is TRBJ1-1; tentatively, D is TRBD1 (5 bases). CDR1 SGHTA and CDR2 FQGNSA come from the germline V gene. The CDR3 sequence is 13 residues long. Trimming removed 1 base from V and 7 bases from J, with 10 bases in between. The CDR3 spells CASSLVGGYEAFF. The CDR3 coding sequence is TGTGCCAGCAGCTTAGTTGGGGGTTATGAAGCTTTCTTT.

The chain is built from TRBV7-8 and TRBJ1-6, with D unresolved. Germline V gives CDR1 SGHVS, CDR2 FQNEAQ. V was clipped by 1 base and J by 4 bases, with 8 bases between them. The CDR3 is 15 residues long. CDR3 in amino acids: CASSLGREYNSPLHF. CDR3 in DNA: TGTGCCAGCAGCTTAGGACGGGAATATAATTCACCCCTCCACTTT.

This clonotype was found many times. The V gene is TRBV28, the J gene TRBJ2-2, with 8 bases fitting TRBD2. Germline values: CDR1 MDHEN, CDR2 SYDVKM. This CDR3 is 14 amino acids long. V lost 8 bases and J lost 7; bases outside the gene matches: 9. The CDR3, as DNA: TGTGCCAGCCGGGAGGGGGGGGTCCTCGGGGAGCTGTTTTTT. As protein: CASREGGVLGELFF.

This clonotype was observed at least ten times. The rearrangement links TRBV19 to TRBJ1-2; D not certain. Per germline, CDR1 LNHDA and CDR2 SQIVND (reference sequence). There are 12 residues in the CDR3. Trimming stripped 9 bases from V and 5 bases from J, with 13 bases between. Here the CDR3 DNA reads TGTGCCAGAGAGGAGGAACCTTATGGCTACACCTTC. It codes for CAREEEPYGYTF. The complete variable domain, with remaining parts taken from reference TRBV19 and TRBJ1-2, reads DGGITQSPKYLFRKEGQNVTLSCEQNLNHDAMYWYRQDPGQGLRLIYYSQIVNDFQKGDIAEGYSVSREKKESFPLTVTSAQKNPTAFYLCAREEEPYGYTFGSGTRLTVV.

This chain uses TRBV6-1 with TRBJ1-5; possibly TRBD1 for D (5 bases). Between the trimmed V and J ends, which lost 6 bases and 0 bases, there was a span of 12 bases. The length of the CDR3 is 15 residues. Per germline, CDR1 MNHNS and CDR2 SASEGT. The CDR3 DNA follows: TGTGCCAGCAGGACGGGGGTCCTTAGCAATCAGCCCCAGCATTTT. Its translation: CASRTGVLSNQPQHF.

A few counts support this clonotype. The chain has TRBV5-4 and TRBJ1-2; D is possibly TRBD1 (6 bases). Germline CDR1 SGHNT, CDR2 YYREEE (reference sequence). There are 17 residues in the CDR3. V lost 0 bases and J 3 bases, leaving 18 bases between the germline ends. The CDR3 bases are TGTGCCAGCAGCTTGGCGGGGGCAACAAGTGGGCACTATGGCTACACCTTC. Residues: CASSLAGATSGHYGYTF.

The chain couples TRBV5-1 to TRBJ1-3; D is ambiguous. The V gene's germline CDR1 is SGHRS and CDR2 YFSETQ. The CDR3 totals 13 residues. Trimming took 3 bases from V and 4 from J, leaving 8 bases between them. The CDR3 spells CASSYGGGNTIYF. The CDR3, as DNA: TGCGCCAGCAGCTACGGAGGGGGAAACACCATATATTTT.

This clonotype appeared many times. This sequence joins TRBV28 and TRBJ2-7; D unresolved. The V gene lost 3 bases and the J gene lost 2 bases, with 11 bases spanning the gap. CDR3 length equals 14 residues. CDR1 and CDR2 (germline): MDHEN, SYDVKM. CDR3 DNA sequence: TGTGCCAGCAGTTTCCATGACGGAACCTACGAGCAGTACTTC. Encoded protein: CASSFHDGTYEQYF.

V usage is TRBV10-3 and J usage is TRBJ1-2; maybe TRBD1 (6 bases). V was cut by 2 bases and J by 8 bases, with 12 bases left in between. This CDR3 region has 13 residues. CDR1 is ENHRY and CDR2 is SYGVKD in the germline V gene. The CDR3 sequence is CAISEKGGSGYTF. DNA of the CDR3: TGTGCCATCAGTGAGAAGGGGGGGAGCGGCTACACCTTC.

This clonotype was seen many times. The chain uses TRBV5-1 and TRBJ1-1, with D tentatively TRBD1 (5 bases). The length of the CDR3 is 14 residues. Trimming stripped 0 bases from V and 4 bases from J, with 10 bases between. From germline, CDR1 is SGHRS and CDR2 YFSETQ. The CDR3 DNA reads TGCGCCAGCAGCTTGGAAGGGGTTGCCACTGAAGCTTTCTTT. Translated, it gives CASSLEGVATEAFF. Full variable domain (missing parts from reference TRBV5-1 and TRBJ1-1): KAGVTQTPRYLIKTRGQQVTLSCSPISGHRSVSWYQQTPGQGLQFLFEYFSETQRNKGNFPGRFSGRQFSNSRSEMNVSTLELGDSALYLCASSLEGVATEAFFGQGTRLTVV.

V and J are TRBV7-9 and TRBJ1-3; TRBD1 matches at 10 bases. Trimming cost V 5 bases and J 8 bases; bases outside gene matches: 9. Germline CDR1 is SEHNR and CDR2 is FQNEAQ (reference sequence). This CDR3 comprises 15 residues. The CDR3 coding sequence is TGTGCCAGCAGCGAGGGACAGGGGTTGCTGGACACCATATATTTT. Its protein product is CASSEGQGLLDTIYF.

This clonotype was counted at least ten times. J is TRBJ2-5 and V is TRBV4-2; 11 bases align to TRBD2. The CDR3 is 18 residues long. V dropped 0 bases and J dropped 2; count of bases not matched to a gene: 8. Per germline, CDR1 LGHNA and CDR2 YNFKEQ. CDR3 sequence: CASSQDPRSGGGQETQYF. The CDR3 DNA reads TGTGCCAGCAGCCAAGATCCCCGTAGCGGGGGGGGGCAAGAGACCCAGTACTTC.

In its sample, this clonotype was seen a few times. The rearrangement uses TRBV14 and TRBJ2-7; D unresolved. Trimming took off 5 bases at V and 2 bases at J, with 13 bases between the two ends. The germline gives CDR1 SGHDN, CDR2 FVKESK. The CDR3 runs 14 residues. The CDR3 region has the DNA TGTGCCAGCAGCATGTTCCGGATCCCCTACGAGCAGTACTTC. This gives the protein CASSMFRIPYEQYF.

The chain recombines TRBV2 with TRBJ2-7, with D tentatively TRBD1 (6 bases). There are 15 residues in the CDR3. Germline CDR1 reads SNHLY; CDR2 reads FYNNEI. V lost 1 base, J lost 4 bases, and 14 bases lay in between. The CDR3 spells CASSEGLGHLYEQYF. The CDR3 nucleotides are TGTGCCAGCAGTGAAGGGTTGGGACATTTATACGAGCAGTACTTC.

V is TRBV11-3 and J is TRBJ1-2, with TRBD1 as a possible D gene (6 bases). V lost 3 bases and J lost 8, with 19 bases in between. CDR1 is SGHNT and CDR2 is YENEEA in the germline V gene. This CDR3 is 15 amino acids long. The CDR3 DNA reads as TGTGCCAGCAGCTTCTTTACGGGGGCAAGACTCGGCTACACCTTC. It translates to CASSFFTGARLGYTF.

This clonotype was picked up many times. CDR3 in amino acids: CASSPSLGWTQYF. Written as DNA, the CDR3 is TGTGCCAGCAGCCCAAGCCTGGGGTGGACCCAGTACTTC. V is TRBV28 and J is TRBJ2-5; the D is unclear. Trimming shortened V by 6 bases and J by 7 bases, and 15 bases separated the two germline ends. This CDR3 has 13 amino acids. In germline, CDR1 is MDHEN, CDR2 SYDVKM.

J is TRBJ2-7 and V is TRBV11-1; the match to TRBD1 covers 8 bases. Germline CDR1 is SGHAT and CDR2 is FQDESV (reference sequence). The CDR3 totals 17 residues. Unmatched junction bases numbered 17, after V lost 5 bases and J lost 5 bases. The CDR3 is CASSPFPDRVIGHEQYF. DNA for the CDR3: TGTGCCAGCAGCCCCTTCCCGGACAGGGTAATCGGCCACGAGCAGTACTTC.

This clonotype has a count of ten or more. The rearrangement uses TRBV28 and TRBJ1-5, with D unclear. The CDR3 is made up of 11 amino acids. The germline V gene has CDR1 MDHEN and CDR2 SYDVKM. V was clipped by 5 bases and J by 9 bases, with 8 bases between them. Here the CDR3 reads CASSVGGPQHF. The CDR3 bases are TGTGCCAGCAGTGTAGGCGGGCCCCAGCATTTT.